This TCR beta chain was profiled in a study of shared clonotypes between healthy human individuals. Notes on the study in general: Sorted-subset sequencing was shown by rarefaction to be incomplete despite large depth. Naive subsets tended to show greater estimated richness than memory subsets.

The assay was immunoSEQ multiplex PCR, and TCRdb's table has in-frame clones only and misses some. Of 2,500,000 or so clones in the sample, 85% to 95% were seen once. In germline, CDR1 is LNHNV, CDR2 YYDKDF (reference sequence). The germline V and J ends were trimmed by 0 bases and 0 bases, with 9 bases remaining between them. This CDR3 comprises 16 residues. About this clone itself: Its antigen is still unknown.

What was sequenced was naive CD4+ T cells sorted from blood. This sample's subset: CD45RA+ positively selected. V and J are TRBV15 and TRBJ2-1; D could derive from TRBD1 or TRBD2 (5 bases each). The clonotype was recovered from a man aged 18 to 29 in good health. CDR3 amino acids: CATSRDGTTSYNEQFF. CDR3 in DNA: TGTGCCACCAGCAGAGATGGGACCACCTCCTACAATGAGCAGTTCTTC.